This paragraph covers one TCR beta chain sequence. Some clones are missing from TCRdb's copy, which holds only in-frame ones; the method was immunoSEQ multiplex PCR. The sample lists fewer than 120,000 clones; 80% to 95% were seen once. The sample comes from a study of T cell responses to AZD1222 COVID-19 vaccine. The CDR3 totals 16 residues. The ends lost 3 bases at V and 3 bases at J; junction bases unmatched: 10. The germline V gene has CDR1 SEHNR and CDR2 FQNEAQ (reference sequence). Sequences were derived from peripheral blood, sampled on day 0 of AZD1222 vaccination. The origin of this receptor is an adult in good health. This rearrangement joins TRBV7-9 to TRBJ1-2; 7 nucleotides agree with TRBD1. Here the CDR3 reads CASSLGQTVRDYGYTF. The CDR3 region has the DNA TGTGCCAGCAGCTTGGGACAGACGGTTCGTGACTATGGCTACACCTTC.